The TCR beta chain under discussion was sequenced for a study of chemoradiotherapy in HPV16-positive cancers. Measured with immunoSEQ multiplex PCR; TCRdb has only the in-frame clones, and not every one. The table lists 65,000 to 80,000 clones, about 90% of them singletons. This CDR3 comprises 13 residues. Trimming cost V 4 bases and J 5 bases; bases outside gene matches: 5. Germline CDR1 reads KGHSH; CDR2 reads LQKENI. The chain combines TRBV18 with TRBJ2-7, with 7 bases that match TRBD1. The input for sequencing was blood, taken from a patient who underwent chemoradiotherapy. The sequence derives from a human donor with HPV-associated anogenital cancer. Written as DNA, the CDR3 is TGTGCCAGCTCACGACAGGGTTTAAACGAGCAGTACTTC. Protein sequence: CASSRQGLNEQYF.